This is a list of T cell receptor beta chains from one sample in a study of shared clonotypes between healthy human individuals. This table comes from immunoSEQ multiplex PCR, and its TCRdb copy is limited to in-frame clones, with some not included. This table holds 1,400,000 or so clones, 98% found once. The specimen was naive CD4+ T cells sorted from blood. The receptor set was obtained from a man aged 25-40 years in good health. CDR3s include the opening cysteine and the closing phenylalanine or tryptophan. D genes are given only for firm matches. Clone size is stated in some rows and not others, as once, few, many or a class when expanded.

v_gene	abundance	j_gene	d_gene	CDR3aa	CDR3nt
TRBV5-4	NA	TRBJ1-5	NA	CASSFGADSNQPQHF	TGTGCCAGCAGCTTCGGGGCGGATAGCAATCAGCCCCAGCATTTT
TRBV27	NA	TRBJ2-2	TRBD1	CASSLGTGRITNTGELFF	TGTGCCAGCAGTTTAGGGACAGGGCGTATTACGAACACCGGGGAGCTGTTTTTT
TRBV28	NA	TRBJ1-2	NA	CASRWGPGGYTF	TGTGCCAGCAGGTGGGGCCCTGGCGGCTACACCTTC
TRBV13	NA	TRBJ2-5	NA	CASSLGKGIRETQYF	TGTGCCAGCAGCTTAGGCAAGGGTATTCGGGAGACCCAGTACTTC
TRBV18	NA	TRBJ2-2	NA	CASSKIEAGNTGELFF	TGTGCCAGCTCAAAAATCGAGGCGGGGAACACCGGGGAGCTGTTTTTT
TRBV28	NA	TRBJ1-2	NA	CASSIPGYLFGYTF	TGTGCCAGCAGTATTCCGGGATACCTCTTTGGCTACACCTTC
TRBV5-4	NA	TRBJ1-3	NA	CASSWMGARGTGNTIYF	TGTGCCAGCAGCTGGATGGGCGCAAGGGGGACTGGAAACACCATATATTTT
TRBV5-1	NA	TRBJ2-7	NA	CASSLEANSYEQYF	TGCGCCAGCAGCTTGGAGGCCAACTCCTACGAGCAGTACTTC
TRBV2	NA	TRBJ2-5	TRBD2	CASRSGGVETQYF	TGTGCCAGCAGATCGGGGGGGGTCGAGACCCAGTACTTC
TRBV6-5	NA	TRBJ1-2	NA	CASSYSALYGYTF	TGTGCCAGCAGTTACTCCGCTTTATATGGCTACACCTTC
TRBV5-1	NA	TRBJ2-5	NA	CASSPDEAKETQYF	TGCGCCAGCAGCCCGGACGAGGCCAAAGAGACCCAGTACTTC
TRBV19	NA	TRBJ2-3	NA	CASNLGGSTDTQYF	TGTGCCAGTAACCTCGGAGGGAGCACAGATACGCAGTATTTT
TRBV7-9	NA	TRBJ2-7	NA	CASSLVGGRGYEQYF	TGTGCCAGCAGCTTAGTTGGGGGAAGAGGCTACGAGCAGTACTTC
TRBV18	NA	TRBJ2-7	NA	CASSPVTIYEQYF	TGTGCCAGCTCACCAGTGACAATCTACGAGCAGTACTTC
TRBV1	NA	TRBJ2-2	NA	CTNGTTHTGELFF	TGCACCAACGGGACTACTCATACCGGGGAGCTGTTTTTT
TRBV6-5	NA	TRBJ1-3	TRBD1	CASSLTGQGEGNTIYF	TGTGCCAGCAGTTTAACCGGACAGGGCGAAGGAAACACCATATATTTT
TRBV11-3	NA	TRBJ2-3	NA	CASSLARKDTDTQYF	TGTGCCAGCAGTCTCGCCAGGAAGGACACAGATACGCAGTATTTT
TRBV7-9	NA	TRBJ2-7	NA	CASNPLAPTYEQYF	TGTGCCAGCAACCCACTAGCACCGACCTACGAGCAGTACTTC
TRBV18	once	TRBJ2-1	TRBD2	CASSALLAGGSNEQFF	TGTGCCAGCTCAGCTTTACTAGCGGGAGGATCCAATGAGCAGTTCTTC
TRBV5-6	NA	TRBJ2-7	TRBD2	CASSWTSGQYEQYF	TGTGCCAGCAGCTGGACTAGCGGACAATACGAGCAGTACTTC
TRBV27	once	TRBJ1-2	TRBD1	CASRSPDRVGYGYTF	TGTGCCAGCAGATCTCCGGACAGGGTGGGCTATGGCTACACCTTC
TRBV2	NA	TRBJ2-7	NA	CASRPGIYEQYF	TGTGCCAGCAGGCCGGGAATCTACGAGCAGTACTTC
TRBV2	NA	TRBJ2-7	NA	CASSDGFYEQYF	TGTGCCAGCAGTGACGGTTTCTACGAGCAGTACTTC
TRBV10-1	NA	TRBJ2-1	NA	CASSVSLDPYNEQFF	TGCGCCAGCAGTGTTTCTCTAGATCCCTACAATGAGCAGTTCTTC
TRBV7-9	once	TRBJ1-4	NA	CASSLLGEKLFF	TGTGCCAGCAGCTTATTGGGGGAAAAACTGTTTTTT
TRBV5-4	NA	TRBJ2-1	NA	CASSFPGRSYNEQFF	TGTGCCAGCAGCTTCCCGGGAAGGTCCTACAATGAGCAGTTCTTC
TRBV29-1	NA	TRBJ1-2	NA	CSGTVNYGYTF	TGCAGCGGGACAGTTAACTATGGCTACACCTTC
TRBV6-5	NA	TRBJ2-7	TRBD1	CASSYPSQGVGYEQYF	TGTGCCAGCAGTTACCCATCACAGGGGGTGGGCTACGAGCAGTACTTC
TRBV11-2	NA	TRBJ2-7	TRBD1	CASSGQGEAYEQYF	TGTGCCAGTTCGGGACAGGGTGAAGCCTACGAGCAGTACTTC
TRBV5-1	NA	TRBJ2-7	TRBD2	CASSVAGTGEQYF	TGCGCCAGCAGTGTAGCGGGAACGGGCGAGCAGTACTTC
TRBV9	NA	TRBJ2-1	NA	CASSGGELSSYNEQFF	TGTGCCAGCAGCGGGGGGGAGCTTAGCTCCTACAATGAGCAGTTCTTC
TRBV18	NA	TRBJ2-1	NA	CASSLAGMTSSYNEQFF	TGTGCCAGCTCTCTGGCTGGGATGACCTCGTCCTACAATGAGCAGTTCTTC
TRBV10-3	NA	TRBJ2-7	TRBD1	CAISDPRQGGEQYF	TGTGCCATCAGTGATCCCCGACAGGGCGGCGAGCAGTACTTC
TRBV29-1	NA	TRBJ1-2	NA	CSAEDPDRIYGYTF	TGCAGCGCCGAAGACCCAGACCGGATCTATGGCTACACCTTC
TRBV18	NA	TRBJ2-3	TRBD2	CASSPDAGVTDTQYF	TGTGCCAGCTCACCCGACGCGGGAGTCACAGATACGCAGTATTTT
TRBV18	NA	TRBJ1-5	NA	CASSQDRNQPQHF	TGTGCCAGCTCACAGGATAGAAATCAGCCCCAGCATTTT
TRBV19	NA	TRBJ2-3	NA	CASRDPRASTDTQYF	TGTGCCAGTAGGGATCCCCGAGCTAGCACAGATACGCAGTATTTT